One sample yielded the 20 T cell receptor beta chains listed below, sequenced in a study of blood T cells in healthy people across ages. Using a J-beta primer mix together with a sample-barcoded 5' primer, a second PCR was run for roughly 6 to 11 cycles. TCRdb fed the 5' RACE reads into MiXCR, producing one record per CDR3 protein. The table has over 1,300,000 distinct CDR3 sequences, 55% to 75% seen once. Material for sequencing was blood. Receptor source: a man in his late teens or twenties in good health.

The rearrangement joins TRBV20-1 to TRBJ2-1, with 9 nucleotides matching TRBD2. From germline, CDR1 is DFQATT and CDR2 SNEGSKA (reference sequence). This CDR3 is built from 15 residues. V shed 6 bases and J 6 bases; nucleotides not matched to a gene: 12. CDR3 residues: CSAEKGAGGRNEQFF. The CDR3, as DNA: TGCAGTGCGGAAAAAGGGGCGGGAGGGCGCAATGAGCAGTTCTTC.

The chain uses TRBV27 and TRBJ2-1; TRBD2 matches at 13 bases. V was pared by 9 bases and J by 5 bases, with 4 bases of the junction left unmatched. CDR1 and CDR2 (germline): MNHEY, SMNVEV (reference sequence). The CDR3 loop spans 14 amino acids. The CDR3: CASMGLAGNNEQFF. In DNA form, the CDR3 reads TGTGCCAGTATGGGACTAGCGGGGAACAATGAGCAGTTCTTC.

This clonotype was seen a handful of times. J is TRBJ2-3 and V is TRBV10-3; D unclear. Germline CDR1 ENHRY, CDR2 SYGVKD. The CDR3 is 14 residues long. The V and J ends lost 7 bases and 2 bases respectively, with 13 bases between them. The CDR3 coding sequence is TGTGCCATCACCCAAACAAGATTCACAGATACGCAGTATTTT. This sequence encodes CAITQTRFTDTQYF.

This clonotype was recorded a few times. This rearrangement joins TRBV5-6 to TRBJ2-7; possible D gene TRBD1, 5 bases. This CDR3 has 15 residues. The V gene lost 2 bases and the J gene lost 5 bases, with 17 bases spanning the gap. Per the germline V gene, CDR1 is SGHDT and CDR2 is YYEEEE. The CDR3 here is CASSFLAGNIDEQYF. CDR3 nucleotide sequence: TGTGCCAGCAGCTTTTTGGCAGGGAACATCGACGAGCAGTACTTC.

The chain carries TRBV12-3 or TRBV12-4 and TRBJ2-4; D is possibly TRBD2 (5 bases). The DNA end is more similar to TRBJ2-7, so the J call may be wrong. The CDR3 totals 15 residues. The CDR3 reads CASSRDYWGSYEQYF. The CDR3 nucleotides are TGTGCCAGCAGTCGCGACTACTGGGGTTCCTACGAGCAGTACTTC.

CDR3 amino acids: CASSPVHEQFF. The CDR3 DNA follows: TGTGCCAGCAGCCCAGTCCATGAGCAGTTCTTC. This chain connects TRBV7-9 to TRBJ2-1; D is ambiguous. Germline V lookup: CDR1 SEHNR, CDR2 FQNEAQ (reference sequence). This CDR3 is built from 11 residues. Trimming took 5 bases from V and 8 from J, leaving 7 bases between them.

The chain employs TRBV11-2 and TRBJ1-5, with D maybe TRBD1 (6 bases). V lost 0 bases to trimming and J lost 3 bases, with 9 bases between them. The CDR3 covers 15 residues. Germline lookup yields CDR1 SGHAT and CDR2 FQNNGV. Written as DNA, the CDR3 is TGTGCCAGCAGCTTAGATTACAGGGTCAATCAGCCCCAGCATTTT. This encodes CASSLDYRVNQPQHF.

The chain has TRBV29-1 and TRBJ2-1; D could derive from TRBD1 or TRBD2 (5 bases each). TRBJ2-7 explains the end of the DNA better; the J call may be wrong. The CDR3 runs to 14 residues. Germline-derived CDR1 and CDR2 are SQVTM and ANQGSEA. CDR3 bases: TGCAGCGTTGAAGTTGGGGGTGGGCACAATGAGCAGTACTTC. Its translation: CSVEVGGGHNEQYF.

The V and J genes are TRBV10-1 and TRBJ2-5, with TRBD2 matching 8 bases. V shed 4 bases, J shed 4 bases, and the junction held 2 bases outside the gene matches. The CDR3 totals 13 residues. The germline V gene has CDR1 WNHNN and CDR2 SYGVQD (reference sequence). This CDR3 is CASSAGGPETQYF. The CDR3 bases are TGCGCCAGCAGTGCGGGGGGGCCAGAGACCCAGTACTTC.

The genes are TRBV5-1 and TRBJ2-3, with 7 bases matching TRBD1. CDR3 size: 14 residues. CDR1 SGHRS and CDR2 YFSETQ come from the germline V gene. Trimming at V came to 6 bases and at J to 2 bases, leaving 6 bases not matched to a gene. CDR3 region: CASTEGQATDTQYF. The CDR3, as DNA: TGCGCCAGCACCGAAGGACAGGCCACAGATACGCAGTATTTT.

J is TRBJ2-7 and V is TRBV4-3; 8 positions match TRBD1. V dropped 6 bases and J dropped 0; count of bases not matched to a gene: 7. Per the germline V gene, CDR1 is LGHNA and CDR2 is YSLEER. The CDR3 extends over 15 amino acids. The CDR3 DNA follows: TGCGCCAGCAGATGGACAGGGACAATCTCCTACGAGCAGTACTTC. It is translated as CASRWTGTISYEQYF.

This chain links TRBV21-1 with TRBJ1-2. TRBV21-1 counts as a pseudogene. This CDR3 comprises 14 residues. The CDR3 sequence: CASSKIQRCYGYTF. CDR3 nucleotide sequence: TGTGCCAGCAGCAAAATACAGCGCTGCTATGGCTACACCTTC.

J is TRBJ2-7 and V is TRBV27; D gene ambiguous. The length of the CDR3 is 15 residues. Germline CDR1 reads MNHEY; CDR2 reads SMNVEV (reference sequence). V was cut by 5 bases and J by 7 bases, with 21 bases left in between. The CDR3 sequence is CASSLGSQVYNEQYF. DNA for the CDR3: TGTGCCAGCAGTCTCGGGTCTCAAGTGTACAATGAGCAGTACTTC.

The chain links TRBV7-2 to TRBJ1-6; no clear D. The CDR3 covers 14 residues. Germline V gives CDR1 SGHTA, CDR2 FQGNSA. The V end was cut by 11 bases, the J end by 7 bases, with 18 bases between. The CDR3 region has the DNA TGTGCCCGCACCCCTTCCGGTTCGAATTCACCCCTCCACTTT. It translates to CARTPSGSNSPLHF. The full variable domain, its missing parts supplied by reference TRBV7-2 and TRBJ1-6, is GAGVSQSPSNKVTEKGKDVELRCDPISGHTALYWYRQSLGQGLEFLIYFQGNSAPDKSGLPSDRFSAERTGGSVSTLTIQRTQQEDSAVYLCARTPSGSNSPLHFGNGTRLTVT.

The gene calls are TRBV12-3 or TRBV12-4 and TRBJ2-6, with D possibly being TRBD2 (5 bases). The CDR3 is 15 residues long. Deletions cut 7 bases from V and 0 bases from J, with 10 bases between. CDR3 coding DNA: TGTGCCAGCACGTCAGAGGGCTCTGGGGCCAACGTCCTGACTTTC. This codes for CASTSEGSGANVLTF.

The chain couples TRBV6-2 or TRBV6-3 to TRBJ1-1; 8 nucleotides line up with TRBD1. V gave up 6 bases and J gave up 0 bases; unmatched junction bases: 15. Germline V gene data show CDR1 as MNHEY and CDR2 as SVGEGT. This CDR3 is built from 18 residues. The CDR3 loop reads CASRDTVGQGGMNTEAFF. Here the CDR3 DNA reads TGTGCCAGCAGAGACACGGTTGGACAGGGCGGGATGAACACTGAAGCTTTCTTT.

V and J are TRBV13 and TRBJ2-4; the D gene is possibly TRBD1 (6 bases). The J call may be incorrect, as the DNA end agrees better with TRBJ2-7. CDR3 length: 15 amino acids. Germline V gene data show CDR1 as PRHDT and CDR2 as FYEKMQ (reference sequence). CDR3 sequence (DNA): TGTGCCAGCAGCTTGCGACACAGGGAGTCAGACGAGCAGTACTTC. This encodes CASSLRHRESDEQYF.

The V gene is TRBV6-6, the J gene TRBJ2-6; D is unresolved. V was shortened by 1 base and J by 0 bases, with 1 base between the two germline ends. Per the germline V gene, CDR1 is MNHNY and CDR2 is SVGAGI (reference sequence). The CDR3 spans 14 residues. The CDR3 region is CASSYYSGANVLTF. The CDR3 bases are TGTGCCAGCAGTTACTACTCTGGGGCCAACGTCCTGACTTTC.

The chain joins TRBV29-1 to TRBJ2-3; D unresolved. Between the trimmed V and J ends, which lost 1 base and 0 bases, there was a span of 8 bases. Per the germline V gene, CDR1 is SQVTM and CDR2 is ANQGSEA. The CDR3 spans 14 residues. The CDR3 DNA follows: TGCAGCGTTGAAGGAGCGCTTAGCACAGATACGCAGTATTTT. Translated: CSVEGALSTDTQYF.

The genes are TRBV5-1 and TRBJ1-5, with 9 bases lining up with TRBD1. The germline gives CDR1 SGHRS, CDR2 YFSETQ. After removal of 0 bases from V and 1 base from J, the junction contained 8 bases not matched to a gene. The CDR3 extends over 18 amino acids. CDR3 coding DNA: TGCGCCAGCAGCTTGGGGACAGGGGTCCCGGGGAGCAATCAGCCCCAGCATTTT. Its translation is CASSLGTGVPGSNQPQHF.